This entry describes one T cell receptor (beta chain). The antigen remains unidentified. V dropped 2 bases and J dropped 5 bases, with 10 bases sitting between them. The length of the CDR3 is 13 residues. The germline CDR1 and CDR2 sequences are ENHRY and SYGVKD. PCR involved 60 Vbeta and 13 Jbeta primers. How the authors handled the data: About 80 million unique TCR beta chains, roughly 11 million of them shared, were counted by a later analysis. Clones were read by immunoSEQ multiplex PCR, and TCRdb kept only the in-frame ones, dropping some. The V and J calls and clone size come from that table; D and trimming were worked out from the DNA. The table lists about 230,000 clones, around 88% of them singletons, with around 1% in the top ten. These data come from a study of cytomegalovirus exposure and HLA in healthy donors. General study results and limits: Accurate prediction of most subjects' HLA-A and HLA-B alleles from TCR beta sequences was reported. The investigators catalogued 150 to 200 TCR beta chains as cytomegalovirus-associated.

Sequencing was performed on PBMCs. The chain recombines TRBV10-3 with TRBJ2-7, with D possibly TRBD2 on 5 matching bases. This TCR was sampled from a woman in her late teens or twenties in good health and CMV-seronegative. The CDR3 DNA reads TGTGCCATCAGTGAGGCGGGTTACGACGAGCAGTACTTC. Translating it yields CAISEAGYDEQYF.